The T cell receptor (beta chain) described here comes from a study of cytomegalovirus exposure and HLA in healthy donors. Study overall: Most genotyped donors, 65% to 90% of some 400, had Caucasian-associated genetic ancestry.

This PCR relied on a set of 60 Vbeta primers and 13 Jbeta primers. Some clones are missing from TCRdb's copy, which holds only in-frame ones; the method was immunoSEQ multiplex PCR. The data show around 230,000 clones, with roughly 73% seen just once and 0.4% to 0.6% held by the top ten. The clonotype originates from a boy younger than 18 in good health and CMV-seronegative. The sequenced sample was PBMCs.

This CDR3 is CASSPRTRSAYEQYF. In nucleotides, the CDR3 is TGTGCCAGCAGCCCCCGTACACGTTCCGCCTACGAGCAGTACTTC. This chain joins TRBV13 and TRBJ2-7; no clear D. Germline loops: CDR1 PRHDT, CDR2 FYEKMQ (reference sequence). This CDR3 is 15 amino acids long. V lost 5 bases and J lost 2, with 16 bases in between.